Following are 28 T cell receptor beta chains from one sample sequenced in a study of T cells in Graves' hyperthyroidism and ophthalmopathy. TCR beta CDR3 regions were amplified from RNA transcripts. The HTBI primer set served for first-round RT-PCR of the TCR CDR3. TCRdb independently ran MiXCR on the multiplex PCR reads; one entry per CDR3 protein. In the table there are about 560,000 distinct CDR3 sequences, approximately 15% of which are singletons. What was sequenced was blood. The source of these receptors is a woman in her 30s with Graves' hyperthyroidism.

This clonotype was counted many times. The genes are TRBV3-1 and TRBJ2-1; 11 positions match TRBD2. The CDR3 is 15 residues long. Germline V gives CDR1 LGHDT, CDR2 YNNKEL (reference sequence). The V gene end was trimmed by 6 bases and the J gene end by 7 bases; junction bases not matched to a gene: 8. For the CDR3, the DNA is TGTGCCAGCAGTCCTCGACTAGCGGGAAGAAATGAGCAGTTCTTC. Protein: CASSPRLAGRNEQFF.

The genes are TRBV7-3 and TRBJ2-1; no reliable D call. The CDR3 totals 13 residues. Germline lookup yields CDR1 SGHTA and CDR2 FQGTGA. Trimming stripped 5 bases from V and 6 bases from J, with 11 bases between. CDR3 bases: TGTGCCAGCAGCCGATCGGCTTTCAATGAGCAGTTCTTC. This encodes CASSRSAFNEQFF.

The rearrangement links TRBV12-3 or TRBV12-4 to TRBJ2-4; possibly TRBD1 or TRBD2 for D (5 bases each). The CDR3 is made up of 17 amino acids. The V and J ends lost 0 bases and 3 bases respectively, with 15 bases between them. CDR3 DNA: TGTGCCAGCAGTTTAGCGCAGGGTTCGGGGCTCAAAAACATTCAGTACTTC. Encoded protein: CASSLAQGSGLKNIQYF.

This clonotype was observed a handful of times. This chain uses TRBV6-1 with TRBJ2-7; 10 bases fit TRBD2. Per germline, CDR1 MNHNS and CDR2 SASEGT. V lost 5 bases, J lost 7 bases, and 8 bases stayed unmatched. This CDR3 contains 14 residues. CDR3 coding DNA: TGTGCCAGCAGTTTAGGACTAGCGGCTCTTGAGCAGTACTTC. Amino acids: CASSLGLAALEQYF.

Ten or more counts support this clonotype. CDR3 amino acids: CASSPGLAGGPFSTDTQYF. The CDR3 DNA reads TGTGCCAGCAGTCCGGGACTAGCGGGAGGACCGTTTAGCACAGATACGCAGTATTTT. The chain has TRBV6-1 and TRBJ2-3; 15 nucleotides align to TRBD2. The germline V gene has CDR1 MNHNS and CDR2 SASEGT. The ends lost 5 bases at V and 0 bases at J; junction bases unmatched: 9. The CDR3 has 19 residues.

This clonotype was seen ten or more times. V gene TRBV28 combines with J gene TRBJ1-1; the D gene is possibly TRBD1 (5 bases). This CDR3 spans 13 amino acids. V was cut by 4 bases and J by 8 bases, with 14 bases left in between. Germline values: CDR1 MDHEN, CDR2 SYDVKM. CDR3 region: CASSSQGTREAFF. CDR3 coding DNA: TGTGCCAGCAGTTCGCAGGGCACCCGAGAAGCTTTCTTT. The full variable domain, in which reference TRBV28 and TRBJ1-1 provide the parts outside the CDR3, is DVKVTQSSRYLVKRTGEKVFLECVQDMDHENMFWYRQDPGLGLRLIYFSYDVKMKEKGDIPEGYSVSREKKERFSLILESASTNQTSMYLCASSSQGTREAFFGQGTRLTVV.

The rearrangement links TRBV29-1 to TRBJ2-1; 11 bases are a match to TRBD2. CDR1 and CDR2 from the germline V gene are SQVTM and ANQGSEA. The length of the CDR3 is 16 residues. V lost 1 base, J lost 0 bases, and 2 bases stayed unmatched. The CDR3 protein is CSVEGTSGGSYNEQFF. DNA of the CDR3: TGCAGCGTTGAAGGAACTAGCGGGGGCTCCTACAATGAGCAGTTCTTC.

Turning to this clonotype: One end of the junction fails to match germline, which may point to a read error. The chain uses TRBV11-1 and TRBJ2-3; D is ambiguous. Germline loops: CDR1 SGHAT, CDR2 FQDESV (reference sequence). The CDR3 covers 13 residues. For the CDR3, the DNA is TGCGCCAGCAGCCATGACAACACAGATACGCAGTATTTT. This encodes CASSHDNTDTQYF.

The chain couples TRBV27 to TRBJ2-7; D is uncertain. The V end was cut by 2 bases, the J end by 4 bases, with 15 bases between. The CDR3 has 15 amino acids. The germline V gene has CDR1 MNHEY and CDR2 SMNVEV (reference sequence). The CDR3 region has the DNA TGTGCCAGCAGTTTAGGGCGTAGCAACCCGTACGAGCAGTACTTC. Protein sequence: CASSLGRSNPYEQYF.

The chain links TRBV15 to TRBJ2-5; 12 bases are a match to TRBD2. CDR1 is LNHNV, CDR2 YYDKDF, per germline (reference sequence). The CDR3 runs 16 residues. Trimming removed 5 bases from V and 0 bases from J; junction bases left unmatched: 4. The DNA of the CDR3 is TGTGCCACCAGCGCCAGACTAGCGGGAGACCAAGAGACCCAGTACTTC. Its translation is CATSARLAGDQETQYF.

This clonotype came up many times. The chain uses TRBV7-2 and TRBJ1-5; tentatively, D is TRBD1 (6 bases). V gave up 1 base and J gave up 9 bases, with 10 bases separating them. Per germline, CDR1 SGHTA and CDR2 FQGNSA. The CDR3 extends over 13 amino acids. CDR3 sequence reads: CASSLDRVTPQHF. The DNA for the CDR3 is TGTGCCAGCAGCTTAGACAGGGTTACGCCCCAGCATTTT.

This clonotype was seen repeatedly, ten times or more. DNA of the CDR3: TGCGCCAGCAGCTTGAGGGGGAACGCTGGAAACACCATATATTTT. Amino acids: CASSLRGNAGNTIYF. V gene TRBV5-1 combines with J gene TRBJ1-3; D may be TRBD1 (6 bases). CDR3 size: 15 residues. Germline V gene lookup returns CDR1 SGHRS and CDR2 YFSETQ. The ends were cut back, 1 base at V and 2 bases at J, with 10 bases in the middle. Full variable domain (missing parts from reference TRBV5-1 and TRBJ1-3): KAGVTQTPRYLIKTRGQQVTLSCSPISGHRSVSWYQQTPGQGLQFLFEYFSETQRNKGNFPGRFSGRQFSNSRSEMNVSTLELGDSALYLCASSLRGNAGNTIYFGEGSWLTVV.

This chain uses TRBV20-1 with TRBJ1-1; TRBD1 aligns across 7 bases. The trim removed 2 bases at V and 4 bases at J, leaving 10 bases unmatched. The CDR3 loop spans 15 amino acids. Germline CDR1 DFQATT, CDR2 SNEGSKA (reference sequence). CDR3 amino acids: CSARPEQGPRTEAFF. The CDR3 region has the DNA TGCAGTGCTAGACCCGAACAGGGGCCGCGCACTGAAGCTTTCTTT.

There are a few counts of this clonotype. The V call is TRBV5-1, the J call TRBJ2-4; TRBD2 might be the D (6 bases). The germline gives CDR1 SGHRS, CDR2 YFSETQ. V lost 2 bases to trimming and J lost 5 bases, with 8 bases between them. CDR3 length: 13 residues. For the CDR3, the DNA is TGCGCCAGCAGCTTTCCGGGAGAAAACATTCAGTACTTC. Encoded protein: CASSFPGENIQYF. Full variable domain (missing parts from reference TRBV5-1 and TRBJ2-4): KAGVTQTPRYLIKTRGQQVTLSCSPISGHRSVSWYQQTPGQGLQFLFEYFSETQRNKGNFPGRFSGRQFSNSRSEMNVSTLELGDSALYLCASSFPGENIQYFGAGTRLSVL.

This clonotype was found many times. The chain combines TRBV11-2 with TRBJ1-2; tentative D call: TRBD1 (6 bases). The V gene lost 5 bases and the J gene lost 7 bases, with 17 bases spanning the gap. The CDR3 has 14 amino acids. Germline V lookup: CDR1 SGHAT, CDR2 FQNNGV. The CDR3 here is CASSPRQVMGGYTF. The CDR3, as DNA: TGTGCCAGCAGCCCGCGACAGGTCATGGGTGGCTACACCTTC.

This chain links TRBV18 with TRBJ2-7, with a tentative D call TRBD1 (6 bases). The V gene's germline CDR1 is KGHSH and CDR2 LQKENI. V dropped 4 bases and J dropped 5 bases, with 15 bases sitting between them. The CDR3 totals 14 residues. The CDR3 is CASSLSQGQDEQYF. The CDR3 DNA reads TGTGCCAGCTCACTGAGTCAGGGGCAGGACGAGCAGTACTTC.

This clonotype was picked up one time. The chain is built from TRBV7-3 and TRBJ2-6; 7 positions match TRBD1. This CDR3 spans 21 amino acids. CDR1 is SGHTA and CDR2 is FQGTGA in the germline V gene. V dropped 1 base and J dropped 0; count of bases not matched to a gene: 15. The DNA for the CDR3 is TGTGCCAGCAGCTTAAGACCTTCTATTCTGGCAGGGGGCTCTGGGGCCAACGTCCTGACTTTC. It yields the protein CASSLRPSILAGGSGANVLTF. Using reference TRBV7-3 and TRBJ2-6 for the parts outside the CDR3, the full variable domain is GAGVSQTPSNKVTEKGKYVELRCDPISGHTALYWYRQSLGQGPEFLIYFQGTGAADDSGLPNDRFFAVRPEGSVSTLKIQRTERGDSAVYLCASSLRPSILAGGSGANVLTFGAGSRLTVL.

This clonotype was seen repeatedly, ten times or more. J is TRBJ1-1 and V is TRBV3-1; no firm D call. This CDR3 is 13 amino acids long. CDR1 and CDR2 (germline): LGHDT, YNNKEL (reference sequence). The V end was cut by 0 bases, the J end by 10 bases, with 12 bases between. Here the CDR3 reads CASSQESEFGAFF. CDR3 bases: TGTGCCAGCAGCCAAGAATCAGAGTTCGGAGCTTTCTTT.

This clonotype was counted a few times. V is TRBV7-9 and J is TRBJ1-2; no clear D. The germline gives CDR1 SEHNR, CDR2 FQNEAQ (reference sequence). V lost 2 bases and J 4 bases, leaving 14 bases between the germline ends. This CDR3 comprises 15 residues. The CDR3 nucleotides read TGTGCCAGCAGCTTAATACATTCGACCGTCTATGGCTACACCTTC. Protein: CASSLIHSTVYGYTF.

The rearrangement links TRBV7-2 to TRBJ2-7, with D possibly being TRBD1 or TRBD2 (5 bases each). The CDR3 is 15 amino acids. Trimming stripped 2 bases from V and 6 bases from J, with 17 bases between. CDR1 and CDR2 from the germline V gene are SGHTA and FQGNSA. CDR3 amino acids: CASSLSRPGSSEQYF. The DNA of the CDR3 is TGTGCCAGCAGCTTATCCAGGCCAGGGAGTTCCGAGCAGTACTTC.

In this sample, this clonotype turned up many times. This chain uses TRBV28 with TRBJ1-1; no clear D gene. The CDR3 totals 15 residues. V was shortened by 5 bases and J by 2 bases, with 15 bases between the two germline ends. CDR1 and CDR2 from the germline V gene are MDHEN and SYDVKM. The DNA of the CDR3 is TGTGCCAGCAGTCCCCCCGTAGGGTTAAACACTGAAGCTTTCTTT. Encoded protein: CASSPPVGLNTEAFF.

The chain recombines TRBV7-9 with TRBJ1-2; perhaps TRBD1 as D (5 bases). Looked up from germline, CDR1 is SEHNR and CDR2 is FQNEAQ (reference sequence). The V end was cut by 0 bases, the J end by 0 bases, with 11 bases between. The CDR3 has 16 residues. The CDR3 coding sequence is TGTGCCAGCAGCTTAGCCAGGGACCAGACTAACTATGGCTACACCTTC. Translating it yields CASSLARDQTNYGYTF.

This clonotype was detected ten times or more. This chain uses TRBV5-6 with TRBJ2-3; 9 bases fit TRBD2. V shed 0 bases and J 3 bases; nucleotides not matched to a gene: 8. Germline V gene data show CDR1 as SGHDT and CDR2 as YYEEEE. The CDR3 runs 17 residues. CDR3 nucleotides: TGTGCCAGCAGCTTGGAGTATAGCGGGAGAGGAACAGATACGCAGTATTTT. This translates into CASSLEYSGRGTDTQYF.

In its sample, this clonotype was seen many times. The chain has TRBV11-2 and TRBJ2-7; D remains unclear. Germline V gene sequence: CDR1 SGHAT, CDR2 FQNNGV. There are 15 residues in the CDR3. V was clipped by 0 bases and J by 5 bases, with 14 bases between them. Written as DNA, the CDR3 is TGTGCCAGCAGCTTAGATGGAGTGGGAAGGGACGAGCAGTACTTC. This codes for CASSLDGVGRDEQYF.

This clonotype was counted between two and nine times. CDR3 DNA: TGTGCCAGCTACCTCCAGGGTAGGGGCTACACCTTC. It encodes CASYLQGRGYTF. V is TRBV12-3 or TRBV12-4 and J is TRBJ1-2, with D possibly being TRBD1 (5 bases). V was cut by 8 bases and J by 8 bases, with 15 bases left in between. The CDR3 has 12 amino acids.

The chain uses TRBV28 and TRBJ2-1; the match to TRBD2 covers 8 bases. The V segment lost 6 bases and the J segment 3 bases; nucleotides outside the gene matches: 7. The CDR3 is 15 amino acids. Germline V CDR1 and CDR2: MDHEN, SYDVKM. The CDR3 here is CASSRGGARYNEQFF. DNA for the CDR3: TGTGCCAGCAGCCGGGGGGGGGCCCGCTACAATGAGCAGTTCTTC.

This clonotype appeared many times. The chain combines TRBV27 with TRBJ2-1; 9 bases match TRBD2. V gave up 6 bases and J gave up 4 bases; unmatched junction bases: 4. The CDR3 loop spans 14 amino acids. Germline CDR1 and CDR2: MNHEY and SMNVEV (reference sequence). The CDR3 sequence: CASRLAGQYNEQFF. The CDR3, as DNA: TGTGCCAGCAGACTAGCGGGTCAATACAATGAGCAGTTCTTC.

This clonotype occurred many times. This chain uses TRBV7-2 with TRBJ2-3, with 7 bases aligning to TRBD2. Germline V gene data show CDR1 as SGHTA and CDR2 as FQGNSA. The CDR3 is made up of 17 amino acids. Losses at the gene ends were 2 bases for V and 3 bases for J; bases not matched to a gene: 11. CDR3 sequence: CASSLMVSAGTTDTQYF. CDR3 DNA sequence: TGTGCCAGCAGCTTAATGGTTTCAGCGGGAACAACAGATACGCAGTATTTT.